This T cell receptor (beta chain) was captured in a study of control samples from healthy donors and cancer patients. Losses at the gene ends were 1 base for V and 10 bases for J; bases not matched to a gene: 1. Germline-derived CDR1 and CDR2 are LGHDT and YNNKEL (reference sequence). CDR3 length: 12 amino acids. Profiled with immunoSEQ multiplex PCR; TCRdb holds only in-frame clones, not every one. Of approximately 100,000 clones in the sample, about 89% were seen once. The sample was blood. This clonotype was obtained from a man younger than 45 in good health. The rearrangement joins TRBV3-1 (or the pseudogene TRBV3-2) to TRBJ1-1, with 9 nucleotides matching TRBD1. DNA of the CDR3: TGTGCCAGCAGCCAAGGGGACAGGGTAGCTTTCTTT. This gives the protein CASSQGDRVAFF.